This T cell receptor (beta chain) was captured by sequencing in a study of response to subunit inactivated influenza vaccine. Germline values: CDR1 MNHNS, CDR2 SASEGT. The CDR3 extends over 19 amino acids. Trimming took 6 bases from V and 5 from J; bases not matched to a gene: 24. In this sample, this clonotype turned up many times. A single record per CDR3 protein comes from TCRdb applying MiXCR to the RT-PCR reads. The sample has about 540,000 distinct CDR3 sequences, around 25% seen once. A further study also used this sample, focusing on T cells expressing NK-cell markers. Per that study: TCR beta cDNA was made by 5'RACE template switching with UMIs. HCMV serostatus: seven of eight sequenced donors positive, one negative. The use of an anti-gamma-delta TCR antibody, which was added in several experiments, restricted sorting to T cells expressing alpha-beta TCR. The dominant NKG2C+ clonotypes represented about 1.0-7.0% of CD8+ T cells in about six donors. The leading position in the CD3+CD56-NKG2C+ fraction of several donors also went to these clonotypes.

The origin of this receptor is a man aged 50 or older who received an inactivated influenza vaccine. The sample in question was CD4+ T cells sorted from PBMCs, obtained about 11 days after vaccination. The V call is TRBV6-1, the J call TRBJ2-7, with 8 positions matching TRBD2. The CDR3 here is CASSAVVAGISFTRDEQYF. As DNA, the CDR3 is TGTGCCAGCAGCGCCGTGGTAGCGGGAATTTCGTTTACAAGAGACGAGCAGTACTTC.